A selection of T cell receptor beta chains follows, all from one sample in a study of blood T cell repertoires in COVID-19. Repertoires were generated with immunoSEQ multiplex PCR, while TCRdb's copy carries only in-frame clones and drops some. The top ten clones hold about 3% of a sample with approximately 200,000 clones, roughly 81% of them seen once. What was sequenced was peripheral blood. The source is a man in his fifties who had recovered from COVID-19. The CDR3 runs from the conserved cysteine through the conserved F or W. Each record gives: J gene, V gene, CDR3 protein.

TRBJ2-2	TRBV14	CASSRLSKLEGLAGHTGELFF
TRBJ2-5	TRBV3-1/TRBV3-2	CASSQYGSGETQYF
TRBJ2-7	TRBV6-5	CASSYPGGSREQYF
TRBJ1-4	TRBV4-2	CASSQDGQALNEKLFF
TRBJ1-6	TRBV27	CASSTPTEWNSPLHF
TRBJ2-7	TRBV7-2	CASSLPGVRYEQYF
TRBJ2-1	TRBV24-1	CATSDLGAGTSGYNEQFF
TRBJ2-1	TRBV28	CASRYRVSHEQFF
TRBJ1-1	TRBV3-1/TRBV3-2	CASSPRAMNTEAFF
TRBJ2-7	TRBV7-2	CASSFAGGLYEQYF
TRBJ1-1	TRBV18	CATSVLEDTEAFF
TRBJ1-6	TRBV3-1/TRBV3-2	CASSQEGQNYNSPLHF
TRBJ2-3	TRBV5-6	CASSLEGSGRNTQYF
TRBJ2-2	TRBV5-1	CASSLEGQNTGELFF
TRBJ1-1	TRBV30	CAWSRQGGYTEAFF
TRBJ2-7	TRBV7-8	CASSLDGIAGDRYEQYF
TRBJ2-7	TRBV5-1	CASSLAPSGRGYEQYF
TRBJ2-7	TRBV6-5	CASCSGVRTIHEQYF
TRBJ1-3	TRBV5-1	CASRPGTRENTIYF
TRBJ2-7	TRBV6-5	CASSYSSGEPRNEQYF
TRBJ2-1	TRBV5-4	CASSQPDYPPYNEQFF
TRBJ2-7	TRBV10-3	CAISEREDLEQYF
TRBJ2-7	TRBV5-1	CASSLAPPGRGYEQYF
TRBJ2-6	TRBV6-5	CASSSTPGANVLTF
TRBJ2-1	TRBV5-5	CASSLAGDNYNEQFF
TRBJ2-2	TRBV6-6	CASTQTVITGELFF
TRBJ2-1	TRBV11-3	CASSLSPSTEQFF
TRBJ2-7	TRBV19	CASSPGLPEDEQYF
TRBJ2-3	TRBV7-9	CASSLSLLAGGRTDTQYF
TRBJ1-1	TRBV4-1	CASSRTGPGTEAFF
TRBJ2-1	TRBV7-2	CASSFQRDNEQFF